This entry lists 32 T cell receptor beta chains sequenced from one sample in a study of memory CD4+ T cells and cytomegalovirus serostatus (dated by TCRdb to about 2019). A FACSAria II was used to sort memory CD4+ T cells, defined as single viable CD3+CD4+CD8-CD45RO+ cells. Library generation was performed with the immunoSEQ multiplex PCR assay. TCRdb holds this immuneACCESS table with in-frame rearrangements only. Some clones are missing; in checked studies, unresolved V genes explain under half, and the rest has no known cause. The sample contains 60,000 to 70,000 clones, roughly 75% of them found a single time. Around 0.53% of the sample is held by the ten biggest clonotypes. The sample consisted of memory CD4+ T cells from blood. The receptors here all came from an adult in good health and CMV-seronegative. Some clones in this sample may be carry-over from other donors' samples.

This clone was picked up a small number of times. The genes are TRBV9 and TRBJ2-2; D possibly matches TRBD1 or TRBD2 (5 bases each). V was trimmed by 3 bases and J by 1 base, leaving 13 bases between them. This CDR3 is built from 16 residues. Germline CDR1 SGDLS, CDR2 YYNGEE. The CDR3 protein is CASSASGRGNTGELFF. In DNA form, the CDR3 reads TGTGCCAGCAGCGCCTCAGGGAGAGGGAACACCGGGGAGCTGTTTTTT.

The DNA of the CDR3 is TGTGCAAGTCGCGTTGGGACAGGGGACAATCAGCCCCAGCATTTT. Translated: CASRVGTGDNQPQHF. The J gene is TRBJ1-5, the V gene TRBV12-2; the table's D gene call, TRBD1, was not cross checked with the DNA. TRBV12-2 corresponds to a pseudogene. The CDR3 length is 15 residues.

V is TRBV19 and J is TRBJ2-5; 8 nucleotides align to TRBD1. CDR1 is LNHDA and CDR2 is SQIVND in the germline V gene (reference sequence). The CDR3 has 15 amino acids. V shed 0 bases, J shed 5 bases, and the junction held 5 bases outside the gene matches. CDR3 sequence: CASSIEPGGVETQYF. Written as DNA, the CDR3 is TGTGCCAGTAGTATAGAACCAGGGGGCGTGGAGACCCAGTACTTC.

The chain has TRBV7-2 and TRBJ1-3; TRBD1 is a possible D gene (5 bases). The germline CDR1 and CDR2 sequences are SGHTA and FQGNSA. Between the trimmed V and J ends, which lost 7 bases and 1 base, there was a span of 14 bases. The CDR3 has 15 amino acids. The CDR3 loop is CASTTGALSGNTIYF. CDR3 bases: TGTGCCAGCACCACAGGAGCTTTGTCTGGAAACACCATATATTTT.

The chain has TRBV5-1 and TRBJ2-7; D ambiguous. Trimming shortened V by 4 bases and J by 0 bases, and 17 bases separated the two germline ends. The CDR3 consists of 16 residues. Germline CDR1 reads SGHRS; CDR2 reads YFSETQ. Here the CDR3 DNA reads TGCGCCAGCAGCGGAGAGTTGACATTCAGCTCCTACGAGCAGTACTTC. Its translation is CASSGELTFSSYEQYF.

This clone is medium-sized in the sample. The V and J genes are TRBV7-9 and TRBJ1-5; D unclear. CDR1 is SEHNR, CDR2 FQNEAQ, per germline (reference sequence). The CDR3 runs 12 residues. V was trimmed by 3 bases and J by 5 bases, leaving 5 bases between them. CDR3 nucleotides: TGTGCCAGCAGCTTCTTCCATCAGCCCCAGCATTTT. Its protein is CASSFFHQPQHF. The full variable domain, with the rest looked up from reference TRBV7-9 and TRBJ1-5, is DTGVSQNPRHKITKRGQNVTFRCDPISEHNRLYWYRQTLGQGPEFLTYFQNEAQLEKSRLLSDRFSAERPKGSFSTLEIQRTEQGDSAMYLCASSFFHQPQHFGDGTRLSIL.

The chain couples TRBV2 to TRBJ1-2; TRBD1 matches at 7 bases. With 5 bases clipped from V and 2 bases from J, the junction kept 8 bases outside the gene matches. The germline CDR1 and CDR2 sequences are SNHLY and FYNNEI. There are 15 residues in the CDR3. The CDR3 reads CASSQTLTGNYGYTF. The CDR3 DNA is TGTGCCAGCAGTCAAACCCTGACAGGGAACTATGGCTACACCTTC.

This clone appeared a single time. The chain joins TRBV14 to TRBJ2-3; 13 bases are a match to TRBD2. CDR3 length: 19 amino acids. Germline-derived CDR1 and CDR2 are SGHDN and FVKESK. J gave up 2 bases and V 4 bases, and 12 bases lay outside the gene matches. The CDR3 sequence: CASSLIPTSGRALTDTQYF. The DNA for the CDR3 is TGTGCCAGCAGCCTCATCCCCACTAGCGGGAGGGCCCTCACAGATACGCAGTATTTT. The variable domain in full, with the rest retrieved from reference TRBV14 and TRBJ2-3, is EAGVTQFPSHSVIEKGQTVTLRCDPISGHDNLYWYRRVMGKEIKFLLHFVKESKQDESGMPNNRFLAERTGGTYSTLKVQPAELEDSGVYFCASSLIPTSGRALTDTQYFGPGTRLTVL.

The chain employs TRBV20-1 and TRBJ1-2; a possible D gene is TRBD1 (5 bases). The CDR3 loop spans 10 amino acids. Germline V lookup: CDR1 DFQATT, CDR2 SNEGSKA (reference sequence). V lost 6 bases to trimming and J lost 12 bases, with 14 bases between them. Here the CDR3 reads CSAVGGWDTF. The DNA of the CDR3 is TGCAGTGCCGTGGGGGGGTGGGACACCTTC.

CDR3 DNA sequence: TGTGCCAGCACATTGACTAGCGGGTGGGGGGAGACCCAGTACTTC. This gives the protein CASTLTSGWGETQYF. The chain couples TRBV6-1 to TRBJ2-5; 10 bases map to TRBD2. The CDR3 has 15 residues. V lost 7 bases to trimming and J lost 5 bases; unmatched junction nucleotides: 10. Germline V gene lookup returns CDR1 MNHNS and CDR2 SASEGT.

This chain links TRBV7-2 with TRBJ1-5, with D tentatively TRBD1 (5 bases). The CDR3 contains 15 residues. The germline V gene encodes CDR1 SGHTA and CDR2 FQGNSA. V lost 5 bases and J lost 5, with 16 bases in between. The CDR3 nucleotides read TGTGCCAGCAGCCTACAGGCTCGAGAGGATCAGCCCCAGCATTTT. It is translated as CASSLQAREDQPQHF.

The rearrangement joins TRBV11-1 to TRBJ2-5; no clear D. The CDR3 length is 15 residues. Germline CDR1 and CDR2: SGHAT and FQDESV (reference sequence). Trimming stripped 6 bases from V and 2 bases from J, with 16 bases between. The CDR3 loop is CASSRSPLGQETQYF. The CDR3 bases are TGTGCCAGCAGTCGTAGTCCCCTCGGGCAAGAGACCCAGTACTTC. The complete variable domain, with remaining parts taken from reference TRBV11-1 and TRBJ2-5, reads EAEVAQSPRYKITEKSQAVAFWCDPISGHATLYWYRQILGQGPELLVQFQDESVVDDSQLPKDRFSAERLKGVDSTLKIQPAELGDSAMYLCASSRSPLGQETQYFGPGTRLLVL.

The chain couples TRBV21-1 to TRBJ1-2; TRBD1 is the table's D call and was not checked against the DNA. TRBV21-1 constitutes a pseudogene. The length of the CDR3 is 12 residues. The CDR3 here is CASAPQGNGYTF. The CDR3 coding sequence is TGTGCCAGCGCACCTCAGGGGAATGGCTACACCTTC.

This clone was observed a handful of times. V gene TRBV11-2 combines with J gene TRBJ2-5; D gene unclear. The CDR3 length is 14 residues. Germline lookup yields CDR1 SGHAT and CDR2 FQNNGV. Trimming took off 5 bases at V and 4 bases at J, with 14 bases between the two ends. The CDR3: CASSPTPHAETQYF. The CDR3, as DNA: TGTGCCAGCAGCCCTACCCCACATGCAGAGACCCAGTACTTC.

The rearrangement uses TRBV6-5 and TRBJ2-7; possibly TRBD1 for D (6 bases). This CDR3 has 13 residues. Trimming removed 10 bases from V and 2 bases from J, with 15 bases in between. The germline gives CDR1 MNHEY, CDR2 SVGAGI. CDR3 protein: CATSRDTPYEQYF. Here the CDR3 DNA reads TGTGCCACCTCTCGGGACACCCCCTACGAGCAGTACTTC.

The chain couples TRBV11-2 to TRBJ2-1; D tentatively fits TRBD1 or TRBD2 (5 bases each). CDR1 and CDR2 from the germline V gene are SGHAT and FQNNGV. The CDR3 is 16 residues long. The V end lost 1 base, the J end lost 5 bases, and 15 bases lay between the germline ends. CDR3 nucleotides: TGTGCCAGCAGCTTAGTTTGGGACCGGAACCACAATGAGCAGTTCTTC. It translates to CASSLVWDRNHNEQFF.

V gene TRBV9 combines with J gene TRBJ2-1, with a tentative D call TRBD2 (6 bases). This CDR3 is 17 amino acids long. Trimming pared 3 bases from V and 5 bases from J, leaving 21 bases between. CDR1 SGDLS and CDR2 YYNGEE come from the germline V gene. The CDR3 coding sequence is TGTGCCAGCAGCGCCCCCCCGGGGGACCGACAAAACAATGAGCAGTTCTTC. Translation: CASSAPPGDRQNNEQFF. Full variable domain (remainder filled in from reference TRBV9 and TRBJ2-1): DSGVTQTPKHLITATGQRVTLRCSPRSGDLSVYWYQQSLDQGLQFLIQYYNGEERAKGNILERFSAQQFPDLHSELNLSSLELGDSALYFCASSAPPGDRQNNEQFFGPGTRLTVL.

V is TRBV20-1 and J is TRBJ1-4, with D unclear. CDR3 length equals 10 residues. In germline, CDR1 is DFQATT, CDR2 SNEGSKA (reference sequence). V lost 3 bases to trimming and J lost 8 bases, with 4 bases between them. The CDR3 DNA reads as TGCAGTGCTAGCCGCGAAAAACTGTTTTTT. It specifies CSASREKLFF.

V gene TRBV28 combines with J gene TRBJ1-4, with 10 bases fitting TRBD1. This CDR3 has 14 amino acids. Germline CDR1 is MDHEN and CDR2 is SYDVKM. V gave up 8 bases and J gave up 7 bases; unmatched junction bases: 7. CDR3 loop: CASASTGGSEKLFF. CDR3 bases: TGTGCCAGCGCGTCGACAGGGGGCAGTGAAAAACTGTTTTTT.

This chain connects TRBV7-2 to TRBJ2-7; D not certain. The CDR3 has 12 amino acids. The V gene's germline CDR1 is SGHTA and CDR2 FQGNSA. V was clipped by 2 bases and J by 3 bases, with 5 bases between them. CDR3 in DNA: TGTGCCAGCAGCTTATATCTCTACGAGCAGTACTTC. It is translated as CASSLYLYEQYF.

J is TRBJ2-3 and V is TRBV7-2; 15 bases line up with TRBD2. The CDR3 consists of 17 residues. Germline assignment: CDR1 SGHTA and CDR2 FQGNSA. The trim removed 4 bases at V and 8 bases at J, leaving 10 bases unmatched. The CDR3 here is CASSSAGGLAGGGTQYF. CDR3 nucleotides: TGTGCCAGCAGCTCGGCCGGGGGACTAGCGGGAGGAGGTACGCAGTATTTT.

The chain links TRBV5-1 to TRBJ2-2; TRBD2 might be the D (7 bases). Germline CDR1 reads SGHRS; CDR2 reads YFSETQ. This CDR3 contains 16 residues. V lost 4 bases and J lost 5, with 18 bases in between. For the CDR3, the DNA is TGCGCCAGCAGCCCTCTTGCGGGGGACACAACCGGGGAGCTGTTTTTT. This codes for CASSPLAGDTTGELFF.

The chain couples TRBV27 to TRBJ2-5; D is possibly TRBD1 (5 bases). This CDR3 has 14 residues. The V gene lost 5 bases and the J gene lost 5 bases, with 15 bases spanning the gap. Germline values: CDR1 MNHEY, CDR2 SMNVEV (reference sequence). CDR3: CASSKDSSRETQYF. The CDR3 DNA is TGTGCCAGCAGTAAAGACAGTTCAAGGGAGACCCAGTACTTC.

The rearrangement links TRBV14 to TRBJ2-3, with D perhaps TRBD1 (6 bases). The CDR3 runs to 12 residues. The V gene lost 4 bases and the J gene lost 8 bases, with 10 bases spanning the gap. The germline V gene encodes CDR1 SGHDN and CDR2 FVKESK. The CDR3 loop reads CASSPSGVTQYF. The CDR3 DNA is TGTGCCAGCAGCCCTTCAGGGGTTACGCAGTATTTT.

The V call is TRBV6-5, the J call TRBJ2-7; a weak D match, TRBD2 (5 bases). V was trimmed by 0 bases and J by 2 bases, leaving 8 bases between them. Germline values: CDR1 MNHEY, CDR2 SVGAGI. This CDR3 contains 14 residues. CDR3 region: CASSYSKRAYEQYF. As DNA, the CDR3 is TGTGCCAGCAGTTACTCGAAGAGGGCCTACGAGCAGTACTTC.

The V and J genes are TRBV13 and TRBJ2-5, with 12 bases identical to TRBD2. V lost 2 bases, J lost 4 bases, and 2 bases stayed unmatched. From germline, CDR1 is PRHDT and CDR2 FYEKMQ (reference sequence). This CDR3 region has 15 residues. The CDR3 sequence: CASSLLAGGPETQYF. CDR3 coding DNA: TGTGCCAGCAGCTTACTAGCGGGGGGGCCAGAGACCCAGTACTTC.

In its sample, this clone was seen once. This rearrangement joins TRBV6-5 to TRBJ1-1; D unresolved. CDR3 length: 11 residues. V was clipped by 0 bases and J by 12 bases, with 8 bases between them. From germline, CDR1 is MNHEY and CDR2 SVGAGI. The CDR3 here is CASSYSLGTFF. In DNA form, the CDR3 reads TGTGCCAGCAGTTACTCGTTGGGGACTTTCTTT.

The chain combines TRBV5-1 with TRBJ1-1; D is possibly TRBD1 (5 bases). This CDR3 has 15 amino acids. Germline values: CDR1 SGHRS, CDR2 YFSETQ. Trimming left V 7 bases short and J 1 base short, with 17 bases between. The CDR3 coding sequence is TGCGCCAGCGGCCCTACACAGGCTTCGAACACTGAAGCTTTCTTT. Protein sequence: CASGPTQASNTEAFF.

The V gene is TRBV15, the J gene TRBJ2-1, with no clear D. The germline V gene encodes CDR1 LNHNV and CDR2 YYDKDF (reference sequence). This CDR3 has 13 amino acids. V was cut by 0 bases and J by 9 bases, with 9 bases left in between. CDR3 residues: CATSREGIGEQFF. In nucleotides, the CDR3 is TGTGCCACCAGCAGAGAGGGGATCGGTGAGCAGTTCTTC.

J is TRBJ1-4 and V is TRBV7-2, with D possibly matching TRBD1 (5 bases). Trimming took 1 base from V and 1 from J, leaving 7 bases between them. The CDR3 runs to 15 residues. Germline V gives CDR1 SGHTA, CDR2 FQGNSA. This chain's CDR3 is CASSLGGLTNEKLFF. The DNA for the CDR3 is TGTGCCAGCAGCTTAGGGGGCTTAACTAATGAAAAACTGTTTTTT.

The gene calls are TRBV29-1 and TRBJ1-2; D ambiguous. The CDR3 covers 12 residues. Trimming took off 6 bases at V and 10 bases at J, with 18 bases between the two ends. Germline assignment: CDR1 SQVTM and CDR2 ANQGSEA. The CDR3 region is CSVLGRSRDYTF. The CDR3 nucleotides read TGCAGCGTCCTAGGGCGTTCGAGGGACTACACCTTC. The whole variable domain, filled in from reference TRBV29-1 and TRBJ1-2, reads SAVISQKPSRDICQRGTSLTIQCQVDSQVTMMFWYRQQPGQSLTLIATANQGSEATYESGFVIDKFPISRPNLTFSTLTVSNMSPEDSSIYLCSVLGRSRDYTFGSGTRLTVV.

This clone was observed a few times. The chain combines TRBV7-9 with TRBJ2-1, with TRBD1 as a possible D gene (6 bases). Per the germline V gene, CDR1 is SEHNR and CDR2 is FQNEAQ (reference sequence). V was pared by 3 bases and J by 7 bases, with 10 bases between. This CDR3 is 13 amino acids long. DNA for the CDR3: TGTGCCAGCAGCTTTGACAGGTCGAATGAGCAGTTCTTC. Translation: CASSFDRSNEQFF.